Presented here are 5 T cell receptor beta chains from one specimen sequenced in a study of Tregs in tolerant kidney transplant recipients. Here immunoSEQ multiplex PCR was the method, and the copy in TCRdb shows in-frame clones only, minus some. The table includes approximately 260,000 clones, roughly four fifths detected once. Sequenced: CD4+ T cells from blood. The source is a human donor in good health.

CDR3 DNA sequence: TGTGCCAGCAAAGGGACAATCGGCTCCTACGAGCAGTACTTC. Translating it yields CASKGTIGSYEQYF. The V and J genes are TRBV6-5 and TRBJ2-7; TRBD1 might be the D (6 bases). Germline V gene lookup returns CDR1 MNHEY and CDR2 SVGAGI. V was shortened by 7 bases and J by 0 bases, with 13 bases between the two germline ends. CDR3 length: 14 residues.

This chain uses TRBV6-4 with TRBJ2-6, with D perhaps assigned TRBD1 or TRBD2 (6 bases each). Germline assignment: CDR1 MRHNA and CDR2 SNTAGT. V was shortened by 3 bases and J by 14 bases, with 14 bases between the two germline ends. The CDR3 loop spans 13 amino acids. The CDR3 region has the DNA TGTGCCAGCAGTGAGTGGGGGGCTAAGCTCCTGACTTTC. It is translated as CASSEWGAKLLTF.

This clone was counted a single time. This specimen includes other DNA sequences encoding the same CDR3. V and J are TRBV19 and TRBJ1-2; TRBD1 matches 8 bases. The V gene end was trimmed by 2 bases and the J gene end by 8 bases; junction bases not matched to a gene: 7. The CDR3 extends over 14 amino acids. Per the germline V gene, CDR1 is LNHDA and CDR2 is SQIVND (reference sequence). In DNA, the CDR3 is TGTGCCAGTAGTATACGGACAGGGAGTGGGGGCTACACCTTC. Its translation: CASSIRTGSGGYTF.

The rearrangement links TRBV7-3 to TRBJ2-2; 13 bases match TRBD2. CDR1 SGHTA and CDR2 FQGTGA come from the germline V gene. This CDR3 comprises 19 residues. V lost 0 bases to trimming and J lost 5 bases; unmatched junction nucleotides: 9. This CDR3 reads CASSLTGTSGTISTGELFF. The CDR3 DNA reads TGTGCCAGCAGCTTAACGGGGACTAGCGGGACGATAAGTACCGGGGAGCTGTTTTTT.

V and J are TRBV5-1 and TRBJ2-1; weak D call: TRBD2 (5 bases). Germline CDR1 reads SGHRS; CDR2 reads YFSETQ. The CDR3 totals 18 residues. The V and J ends lost 4 bases and 0 bases respectively, with 20 bases between them. CDR3 sequence (DNA): TGCGCCAGCAGCGACCCCAACTTAGCGACCAGCTCCTACAATGAGCAGTTCTTC. Translating it yields CASSDPNLATSSYNEQFF.